This passage covers 27 T cell receptor beta chains from one sample sequenced in a study of response to subunit inactivated influenza vaccine. In TCRdb, the RT-PCR reads were re-called with MiXCR into one record per CDR3 protein. The sample includes approximately 500,000 distinct CDR3 sequences, 20% to 25% seen only once; the top ten take 2.8%. The data were also submitted as part of a second study, on T cells expressing NK-cell markers. From that paper: UMIs accompanied the 5'RACE template switching by which TCR beta cDNA was made.

Material: CD4+ T cells sorted from PBMCs, obtained 11 to 12 days after vaccination. These TCRs come from a man aged 45-65 years who received an inactivated influenza vaccine.

This clonotype turned up a few times. The chain couples TRBV4-3 to TRBJ1-5; D gene ambiguous. With 0 bases removed from V and 7 bases from J, the gap between germline ends came to 7 bases. The CDR3 contains 13 residues. CDR1 is LGHNA, CDR2 YSLEER, per germline. In nucleotides, the CDR3 is TGCGCCAGCAGCCAAGACCGGAGGCAGCCCCAGCATTTT. Its translation is CASSQDRRQPQHF.

The chain uses TRBV10-2 and TRBJ1-2, with D possibly being TRBD1 (6 bases). V was clipped by 6 bases and J by 3 bases, with 14 bases between them. This CDR3 spans 14 amino acids. Germline V gives CDR1 WSHSY, CDR2 SAAADI. The CDR3 nucleotides are TGCGCCAGCAGCAAGGGGGGGGTGGACTATGGCTACACCTTC. Its protein product is CASSKGGVDYGYTF.

This clonotype occurred many times. This chain links TRBV12-3 or TRBV12-4 with TRBJ2-1; 10 bases are a match to TRBD2. The junction had 9 bases not matched to a gene; V was cut back by 5 bases and J by 8 bases. The CDR3 has 15 amino acids. The CDR3 DNA reads TGTGCCAGCAGTATAAATAGCGGGGGGTTCTATGAGCAGTTCTTC. This encodes CASSINSGGFYEQFF.

This clonotype appeared many times. The chain links TRBV4-3 to TRBJ2-2; D is ambiguous. CDR1 is LGHNA, CDR2 YSLEER, per germline. Trimming removed 4 bases from V and 2 bases from J, with 8 bases in between. The CDR3 has 14 residues. Here the CDR3 DNA reads TGCGCCAGCAGCCGGGCGATAAACACCGGGGAGCTGTTTTTT. It specifies CASSRAINTGELFF.

This chain uses TRBV20-1 with TRBJ2-7; 10 bases agree with TRBD1. CDR1 and CDR2 (germline): DFQATT, SNEGSKA (reference sequence). With 3 bases clipped from V and 5 bases from J, the junction kept 7 bases outside the gene matches. There are 14 residues in the CDR3. CDR3: CSASVAGQGNEQYF. The CDR3 DNA sequence: TGCAGTGCTAGTGTAGCGGGACAGGGGAACGAGCAGTACTTC.

V is TRBV12-3 or TRBV12-4 and J is TRBJ1-6; D unclear. V was cut by 2 bases and J by 7 bases, with 9 bases left in between. This CDR3 contains 14 residues. This CDR3 reads CASSLSGGNSPLHF. The CDR3 DNA sequence: TGTGCCAGCAGTTTATCAGGTGGGAATTCACCCCTCCACTTT.

The sample holds a few counts of this clonotype. The chain carries TRBV20-1 and TRBJ2-3; 8 positions match TRBD1. This CDR3 is built from 11 residues. Germline loops: CDR1 DFQATT, CDR2 SNEGSKA (reference sequence). With V trimmed by 0 bases and J by 11 bases, 1 base remained unmatched. CDR3 coding DNA: TGCAGTGCTAGAGAGGGGACAGGGCAGTATTTT. Translation gives CSAREGTGQYF.

The CDR3 DNA reads TGTGCCAGCAGCTCATTCGCGGGGGACAATGAGCAGTTCTTC. It encodes CASSSFAGDNEQFF. The chain couples TRBV7-2 to TRBJ2-1, with TRBD2 identical over 7 bases. The V segment lost 4 bases and the J segment 5 bases; nucleotides outside the gene matches: 5. This CDR3 is built from 14 residues. Germline values: CDR1 SGHTA, CDR2 FQGNSA.

This clonotype was counted only a few times. The chain uses TRBV7-3 and TRBJ2-1; D possibly corresponds to TRBD2 (7 bases). Germline CDR1 and CDR2: SGHTA and FQGTGA. Trimming left V 5 bases short and J 10 bases short, with 18 bases between. This CDR3 is 14 amino acids long. The CDR3 loop is CASSLWGGLGEQFF. Here the CDR3 DNA reads TGTGCCAGCAGCCTGTGGGGGGGCCTCGGAGAGCAGTTCTTC.

The CDR3 loop reads CASSQPTGARSYEQYF. In nucleotides, the CDR3 is TGCGCCAGCAGTCAGCCGACAGGGGCCCGATCCTACGAGCAGTACTTC. The chain is built from TRBV23-1 and TRBJ2-7, with 8 bases lining up with TRBD1. TRBV23-1 is treated as an ORF (open reading frame) with a function not yet certain. The CDR3 contains 16 residues. V trimming: 3 bases; J trimming: 1 base; junction bases outside the gene matches: 8.

This clonotype was seen only a few times. The chain recombines TRBV21-1 with TRBJ1-2; the table's D gene call, TRBD1, was not cross checked with the DNA. TRBV21-1 is described as a pseudogene. There are 15 residues in the CDR3. DNA of the CDR3: TGTGCCAGCAGCGAACACAGGGGGCGCGACTATGGCTACACCTTC. Translating it yields CASSEHRGRDYGYTF.

There are a few counts of this clonotype. The V and J genes are TRBV5-1 and TRBJ2-5; the match to TRBD2 covers 14 bases. Germline CDR1 SGHRS, CDR2 YFSETQ. J lost 5 bases, V lost 1 base, and 10 bases had no gene match. The CDR3 covers 18 residues. The CDR3 here is CASSLQGTSGRSLETQYF. The DNA for the CDR3 is TGCGCCAGCAGCTTGCAAGGGACTAGCGGGAGAAGTTTGGAGACCCAGTACTTC.

The V gene is TRBV4-1, the J gene TRBJ2-1; D is possibly TRBD2 (5 bases). This CDR3 is 17 amino acids long. Per germline, CDR1 MGHRA and CDR2 YSYEKL. The germline V and J ends were trimmed by 2 bases and 0 bases, with 14 bases remaining between them. CDR3 nucleotides: TGCGCCAGCAGCCAAAGTCCCGCCCGGGGCTCCTACAATGAGCAGTTCTTC. Translated, it gives CASSQSPARGSYNEQFF.

The chain has TRBV20-1 and TRBJ2-7, with 7 bases matching TRBD1. J gave up 5 bases and V 1 base, and 11 bases lay outside the gene matches. The germline V gene has CDR1 DFQATT and CDR2 SNEGSKA (reference sequence). The CDR3 length is 15 residues. CDR3 sequence: CSARVSRGRRNEQYF. The CDR3 bases are TGCAGTGCTAGAGTCTCTAGGGGGCGCCGGAACGAGCAGTACTTC.

This clonotype turned up a few times. This chain links TRBV24-1 with TRBJ2-1, with 9 bases that match TRBD1. CDR3 length: 16 residues. Germline CDR1 is KGHDR and CDR2 is SFDVKD. V trimming: 4 bases; J trimming: 6 bases; junction bases outside the gene matches: 9. As DNA, the CDR3 is TGTGCCACCAGTGACGCACAGGGGGCTTGGGGCAATGAGCAGTTCTTC. This codes for CATSDAQGAWGNEQFF.

The V call is TRBV4-3, the J call TRBJ1-6; D is uncertain. Germline assignment: CDR1 LGHNA and CDR2 YSLEER. Trimming removed 0 bases from V and 3 bases from J, with 6 bases in between. CDR3 length: 15 residues. In DNA, the CDR3 is TGCGCCAGCAGCCAAGATGGCCTCTATAATTCACCCCTCCACTTT. Translating it yields CASSQDGLYNSPLHF.

This chain links TRBV5-4 with TRBJ2-1, with 8 nucleotides matching TRBD2. The CDR3 loop spans 17 amino acids. Germline CDR1 SGHNT, CDR2 YYREEE (reference sequence). V trimming: 1 base; J trimming: 7 bases; junction bases outside the gene matches: 13. CDR3 sequence: CASSLLSGGPPKNEQFF. The CDR3 DNA sequence: TGTGCCAGCAGCTTGTTAAGCGGGGGCCCCCCTAAGAATGAGCAGTTCTTC.

The chain has TRBV20-1 and TRBJ1-4; the D gene is possibly TRBD1 (6 bases). The CDR3 contains 16 residues. Per the germline V gene, CDR1 is DFQATT and CDR2 is SNEGSKA (reference sequence). V lost 6 bases, J lost 8 bases, and 25 bases lay in between. The CDR3 region has the DNA TGCAGTGCGCAGGACAGCTTCGGATCCAGTGGCGAAAAACTGTTTTTT. This gives the protein CSAQDSFGSSGEKLFF.

This clonotype was picked up a small number of times. The genes are TRBV11-2 and TRBJ1-1, with 7 bases fitting TRBD1. Germline trimming cut 5 bases from V and 4 bases from J; bases unmatched to any gene: 7. CDR1 is SGHAT and CDR2 is FQNNGV in the germline V gene. This CDR3 has 14 residues. The CDR3 nucleotides read TGTGCCAGCAGCACGAGGGCAGGGGGCACTGAAGCTTTCTTT. Its protein is CASSTRAGGTEAFF.

This clonotype was seen more than once but under ten times. DNA for the CDR3: TGTGCCAGCAGGGGTCCGGGACTATGGAATGAGCAGTTCTTC. Amino acid sequence: CASRGPGLWNEQFF. The chain employs TRBV7-6 and TRBJ2-1; 7 bases line up with TRBD2. J gave up 7 bases and V 6 bases, and 9 bases lay outside the gene matches. Looked up from germline, CDR1 is SGHVS and CDR2 is FNYEAQ. The CDR3 has 14 amino acids.

The J gene is TRBJ2-7, the V gene TRBV12-3 or TRBV12-4; 7 positions agree with TRBD1. The trim removed 7 bases at V and 2 bases at J, leaving 8 bases unmatched. There are 14 residues in the CDR3. CDR3 in DNA: TGTGCCAGCAAAGGAACAGGGGTTCCCTACGAGCAGTACTTC. As protein: CASKGTGVPYEQYF.

The chain has TRBV29-1 and TRBJ1-1, with 7 bases lining up with TRBD1. Trimming cost V 5 bases and J 3 bases; bases outside gene matches: 6. CDR1 SQVTM and CDR2 ANQGSEA come from the germline V gene. The CDR3 length is 13 residues. CDR3: CSVFGTDHTEAFF. In DNA, the CDR3 is TGCAGCGTTTTTGGGACAGATCACACTGAAGCTTTCTTT.

The chain has TRBV9 and TRBJ2-3; D may be TRBD1 (5 bases). The CDR3 consists of 14 residues. V was pared by 1 base and J by 4 bases, with 10 bases between. Germline V CDR1 and CDR2: SGDLS, YYNGEE. The CDR3 nucleotides are TGTGCCAGCAGCGTAAACAGGAGTCCAGATACGCAGTATTTT. This encodes CASSVNRSPDTQYF.

This clonotype was picked up a small number of times. The chain is built from TRBV28 and TRBJ2-7; no clear D. CDR1 MDHEN and CDR2 SYDVKM come from the germline V gene. CDR3 length: 13 amino acids. Trimming removed 2 bases from V and 2 bases from J, with 7 bases in between. The CDR3 DNA sequence: TGTGCCAGCAGTTTAACAGACCCCTACGAGCAGTACTTC. It codes for CASSLTDPYEQYF. Based on the CDR3 plus reference TRBV28 and TRBJ2-7, the full variable domain is DVKVTQSSRYLVKRTGEKVFLECVQDMDHENMFWYRQDPGLGLRLIYFSYDVKMKEKGDIPEGYSVSREKKERFSLILESASTNQTSMYLCASSLTDPYEQYFGPGTRLTVT.

This clonotype has a handful of counts. The J gene is TRBJ2-2, the V gene TRBV3-1, with 9 bases fitting TRBD1. This CDR3 is built from 14 residues. Germline CDR1 is LGHDT and CDR2 is YNNKEL (reference sequence). V was pared by 6 bases and J by 3 bases, with 2 bases of the junction left unmatched. The CDR3, as DNA: TGTGCCAGCAGGGGACAGGGAGACACCGGGGAGCTGTTTTTT. This translates into CASRGQGDTGELFF.

This clonotype has only a few counts. This chain connects TRBV29-1 to TRBJ1-4; D perhaps matches TRBD1 (6 bases). Germline V gene sequence: CDR1 SQVTM, CDR2 ANQGSEA. The V end lost 7 bases, the J end lost 4 bases, and 16 bases lay between the germline ends. The CDR3 length is 14 residues. The CDR3 nucleotides are TGCAGCGCCGCGACAGGAAGCTTTAATGAAAAACTGTTTTTT. This sequence encodes CSAATGSFNEKLFF. The full variable domain, rest sourced from reference TRBV29-1 and TRBJ1-4, is SAVISQKPSRDICQRGTSLTIQCQVDSQVTMMFWYRQQPGQSLTLIATANQGSEATYESGFVIDKFPISRPNLTFSTLTVSNMSPEDSSIYLCSAATGSFNEKLFFGSGTQLSVL.

This clonotype was observed many times. This chain uses TRBV29-1 with TRBJ2-1, with 8 positions matching TRBD2. There are 14 residues in the CDR3. The V gene end was trimmed by 4 bases and the J gene end by 0 bases; junction bases not matched to a gene: 2. Germline loops: CDR1 SQVTM, CDR2 ANQGSEA. The CDR3 nucleotides read TGCAGCGTTGCAACTAGCGGCTCCTACAATGAGCAGTTCTTC. Protein sequence: CSVATSGSYNEQFF.